The 17 T cell receptor beta chains reported below all come from one sample, sequenced in a study of neurological immune-mediated disorders. MiXCR, applied by TCRdb to the 5' RACE reads, yields one record per CDR3 protein. This sample carries some 60,000 distinct CDR3 sequences, under 4.5% of them seen once, and the ten largest clones take under 3.5%. Sample: PBMCs. The receptors shown here come from a woman in her twenties or thirties with multiple sclerosis.

This clonotype has only a few counts. The chain joins TRBV11-2 to TRBJ2-6; D is possibly TRBD1 (6 bases). Trimming left V 4 bases short and J 0 bases short, with 7 bases between. CDR3 size: 15 residues. Germline values: CDR1 SGHAT, CDR2 FQNNGV. The CDR3 DNA follows: TGTGCCAGCAGCTCAGGGGCCTCTGGGGCCAACGTCCTGACTTTC. Amino acids: CASSSGASGANVLTF.

Many counts were recorded for this clonotype. The rearrangement links TRBV12-3 or TRBV12-4 to TRBJ2-7; perhaps TRBD2 as D (6 bases). The CDR3 sequence is 11 residues long. V lost 6 bases and J 9 bases, leaving 12 bases between the germline ends. The CDR3 coding sequence is TGTGCCAGCAGCCGCCGGGGACTGCAGTACTTC. Protein: CASSRRGLQYF.

In this sample, this clonotype turned up many times. CDR3 protein: CASSPSRLAGMTDTQYF. DNA of the CDR3: TGTGCCAGCAGCCCCAGTCGACTAGCGGGAATGACAGATACGCAGTATTTT. J is TRBJ2-3 and V is TRBV27, with 11 nucleotides matching TRBD2. The V segment lost 6 bases and the J segment 3 bases; nucleotides outside the gene matches: 11. This CDR3 region has 17 residues. Germline CDR1 and CDR2: MNHEY and SMNVEV (reference sequence).

This clonotype was seen ten or more times. J is TRBJ1-1 and V is TRBV27, with 8 bases fitting TRBD1. V lost 5 bases, J lost 5 bases, and 16 bases stayed unmatched. The germline CDR1 and CDR2 sequences are MNHEY and SMNVEV (reference sequence). The CDR3 length is 17 residues. The CDR3 loop reads CASSADRGARLLTEAFF. DNA for the CDR3: TGTGCCAGCAGTGCCGACAGGGGCGCCAGGCTTTTGACTGAAGCTTTCTTT.

There are a few counts of this clonotype. This may be a read error: a much more frequent sequence differs by one nucleotide. The CDR3 spells CASSEYRGADTQYF. The CDR3 DNA sequence: TGTGCCAGCAGTGAATATAGAGGGGCAGATACGCAGTATTTT. The genes are TRBV25-1 and TRBJ2-3; either TRBD1 or TRBD2 may fit D (5 bases each). Trimming pared 0 bases from V and 4 bases from J, leaving 8 bases between. The CDR3 has 14 residues. Germline CDR1 reads MGHDK; CDR2 reads SYGVNS. The whole variable domain, remainder taken from reference TRBV25-1 and TRBJ2-3, is EADIYQTPRYLVIGTGKKITLECSQTMGHDKMYWYQQDPGMELHLIHYSYGVNSTEKGDLSSESTVSRIRTEHFPLTLESARPSHTSQYLCASSEYRGADTQYFGPGTRLTVL.

There are many counts of this clonotype. The chain has TRBV20-1 and TRBJ2-3; D possibly uses TRBD1 or TRBD2 (6 bases each). V lost 4 bases and J lost 2, with 13 bases in between. The CDR3 runs 14 residues. Germline-derived CDR1 and CDR2 are DFQATT and SNEGSKA (reference sequence). The DNA of the CDR3 is TGCAGTGCTATACCGGGGGCACCCACAGATACGCAGTATTTT. Its protein is CSAIPGAPTDTQYF.

The V and J genes are TRBV29-1 and TRBJ2-7, with D maybe TRBD1 (6 bases). CDR3 length: 13 residues. Germline V gives CDR1 SQVTM, CDR2 ANQGSEA. Trimming removed 7 bases from V and 3 bases from J, with 16 bases in between. The CDR3, as DNA: TGCAGCGCTGCCGACAGGCCGATCTACGAGCAGTACTTC. This codes for CSAADRPIYEQYF.

This clonotype was seen many times. The chain couples TRBV10-3 to TRBJ2-1; maybe TRBD1 (7 bases). CDR3 length: 14 amino acids. The germline gives CDR1 ENHRY, CDR2 SYGVKD. V lost 9 bases, J lost 5 bases, and 17 bases lay in between. In DNA form, the CDR3 reads TGTGCCATAGGAGGGGGCATGTCCAACAATGAGCAGTTCTTC. Protein: CAIGGGMSNNEQFF.

At least ten counts were recorded for this clonotype. V and J are TRBV6-5 and TRBJ1-4, with D unresolved. The CDR3 is made up of 16 amino acids. Germline V gives CDR1 MNHEY, CDR2 SVGAGI. V lost 2 bases to trimming and J lost 7 bases, with 17 bases between them. The CDR3 region has the DNA TGTGCCAGCAGTTACACCCCCGCCAGGTTGGGTGAAAAACTGTTTTTT. Its translation is CASSYTPARLGEKLFF.

This clonotype showed up many times. One junction end disagrees with the germline gene, perhaps due to a read error. The rearrangement links TRBV10-3 to TRBJ1-5, with D perhaps TRBD1 (6 bases). The CDR3 spans 15 residues. Germline assignment: CDR1 ENHRY and CDR2 SYGVKD. The CDR3 DNA follows: TGTGCCATCAGTGAGGGGCAGGGTTTAGGACAGCCCCAGAATTTT. Its protein product is CAISEGQGLGQPQNF.

In its sample, this clonotype was seen many times. The V call is TRBV7-2, the J call TRBJ2-7; D is unclear. Trimming stripped 1 base from V and 12 bases from J, with 10 bases between. In germline, CDR1 is SGHTA, CDR2 FQGNSA. There are 11 residues in the CDR3. The CDR3 here is CASSLGIRPYF. The CDR3 coding sequence is TGTGCCAGCAGCTTAGGGATCAGACCGTACTTC.

This clonotype was counted at least ten times. The chain carries TRBV5-1 and TRBJ2-3, with 10 nucleotides matching TRBD2. The CDR3 is 17 residues long. Germline V gives CDR1 SGHRS, CDR2 YFSETQ. V trimming: 4 bases; J trimming: 6 bases; junction bases outside the gene matches: 14. CDR3 region: CASSATGVAGGGDTQYF. The CDR3 DNA is TGCGCCAGCAGCGCGACCGGCGTAGCGGGGGGCGGCGATACGCAGTATTTT.

This clonotype was seen more than once but under ten times. A much larger clone sits a single nucleotide away, making a read error possible. The V call is TRBV4-1, the J call TRBJ1-4; 9 nucleotides line up with TRBD1. The CDR3 length is 17 residues. Germline V CDR1 and CDR2: MGHRA, YSYEKL. With 1 base clipped from V and 0 bases from J, the junction kept 3 bases outside the gene matches. As DNA, the CDR3 is TGCGCCAGCAGCCAAGTGGGGACAGGGACAACTAATGAAAAACTGTTTTTT. This gives the protein CASSQVGTGTTNEKLFF.

This clonotype showed up many times. This sequence joins TRBV5-1 and TRBJ2-7, with 8 bases aligning to TRBD2. Germline CDR1 is SGHRS and CDR2 is YFSETQ. V shed 0 bases, J shed 6 bases, and the junction held 8 bases outside the gene matches. This CDR3 is built from 15 residues. Written as DNA, the CDR3 is TGCGCCAGCAGCTTGGGTACGGGGGGGCGGTTCGAGCAGTACTTC. It specifies CASSLGTGGRFEQYF.

This clonotype was seen repeatedly, ten times or more. The chain has TRBV10-3 and TRBJ1-1; TRBD1 aligns across 7 bases. Trimming removed 5 bases from V and 6 bases from J; junction bases left unmatched: 9. This CDR3 is built from 14 residues. Germline V gives CDR1 ENHRY, CDR2 SYGVKD. This CDR3 reads CAISYTGAGAEAFF. For the CDR3, the DNA is TGTGCCATCAGTTACACAGGGGCAGGGGCTGAAGCTTTCTTT.

This clonotype appeared many times. The J gene is TRBJ2-7, the V gene TRBV5-5; 8 nucleotides align to TRBD2. The CDR3 has 16 residues. CDR1 is SGHKS, CDR2 YYEKEE, per germline (reference sequence). With V trimmed by 3 bases and J by 0 bases, 8 bases remained unmatched. CDR3 amino acids: CASSYYSGGTSYEQYF. In DNA form, the CDR3 reads TGTGCCAGCAGCTACTACAGCGGGGGAACCTCCTACGAGCAGTACTTC.

This clonotype has ten or more counts. This sequence joins TRBV7-2 and TRBJ2-5; a weak D match, TRBD2 (6 bases). The V gene's germline CDR1 is SGHTA and CDR2 FQGNSA. V lost 5 bases and J lost 5, with 24 bases in between. CDR3 length: 17 residues. The CDR3, as DNA: TGTGCCAGCAGCCCTACGCGGAGGCAGGCTGGAGGGGAGACCCAGTACTTC. It codes for CASSPTRRQAGGETQYF. Full variable domain (rest looked up from reference TRBV7-2 and TRBJ2-5): GAGVSQSPSNKVTEKGKDVELRCDPISGHTALYWYRQSLGQGLEFLIYFQGNSAPDKSGLPSDRFSAERTGGSVSTLTIQRTQQEDSAVYLCASSPTRRQAGGETQYFGPGTRLLVL.